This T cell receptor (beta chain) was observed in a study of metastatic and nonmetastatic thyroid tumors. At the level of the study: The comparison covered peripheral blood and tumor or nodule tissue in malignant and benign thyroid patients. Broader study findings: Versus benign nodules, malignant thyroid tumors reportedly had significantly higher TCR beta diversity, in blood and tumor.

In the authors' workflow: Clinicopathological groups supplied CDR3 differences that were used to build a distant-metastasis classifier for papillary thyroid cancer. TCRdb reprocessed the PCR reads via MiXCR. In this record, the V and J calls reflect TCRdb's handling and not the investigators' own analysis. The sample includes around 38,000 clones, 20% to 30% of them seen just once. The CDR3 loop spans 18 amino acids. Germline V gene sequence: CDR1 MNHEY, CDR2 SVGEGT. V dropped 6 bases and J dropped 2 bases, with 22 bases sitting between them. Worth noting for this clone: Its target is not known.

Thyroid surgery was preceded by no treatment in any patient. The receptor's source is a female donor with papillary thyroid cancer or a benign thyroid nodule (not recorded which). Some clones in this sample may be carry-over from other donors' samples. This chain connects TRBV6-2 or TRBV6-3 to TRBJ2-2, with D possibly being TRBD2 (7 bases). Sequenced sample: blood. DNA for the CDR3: TGTGCCAGCAGAAGGCAGGGGTGGAGCGGGGTTAACACCGGGGAGCTGTTTTTT. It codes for CASRRQGWSGVNTGELFF.